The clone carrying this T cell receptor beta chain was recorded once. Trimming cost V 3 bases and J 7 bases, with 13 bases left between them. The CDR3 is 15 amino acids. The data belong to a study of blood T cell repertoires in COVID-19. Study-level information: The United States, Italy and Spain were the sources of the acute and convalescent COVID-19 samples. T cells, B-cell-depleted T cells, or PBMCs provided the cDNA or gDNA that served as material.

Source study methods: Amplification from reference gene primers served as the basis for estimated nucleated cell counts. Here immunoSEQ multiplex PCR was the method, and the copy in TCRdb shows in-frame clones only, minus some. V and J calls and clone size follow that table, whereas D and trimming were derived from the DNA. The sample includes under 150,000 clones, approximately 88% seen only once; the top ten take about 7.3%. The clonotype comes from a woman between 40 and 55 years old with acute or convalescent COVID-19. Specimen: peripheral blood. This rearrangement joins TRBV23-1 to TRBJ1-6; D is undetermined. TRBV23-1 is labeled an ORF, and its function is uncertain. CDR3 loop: CASSHQDKSNSPLHF. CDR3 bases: TGCGCCAGCAGTCACCAGGATAAGTCAAATTCACCCCTCCACTTT.